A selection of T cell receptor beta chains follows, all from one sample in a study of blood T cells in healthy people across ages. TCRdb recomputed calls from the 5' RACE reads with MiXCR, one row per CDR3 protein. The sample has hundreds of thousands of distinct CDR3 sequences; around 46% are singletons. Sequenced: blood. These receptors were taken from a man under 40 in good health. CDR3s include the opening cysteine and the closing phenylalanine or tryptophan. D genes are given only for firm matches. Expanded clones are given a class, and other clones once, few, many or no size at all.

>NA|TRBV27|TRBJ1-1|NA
CASSQGLPGTEAFF
TGTGCCAGCAGTCAGGGACTCCCCGGGACTGAAGCTTTCTTT
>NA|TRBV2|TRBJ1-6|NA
CASTSGTYSYNSPLHF
TGTGCCAGCACCTCAGGGACGTACTCCTATAATTCACCCCTCCACTTT
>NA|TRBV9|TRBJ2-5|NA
CASSVVGGRETQYF
TGTGCCAGCAGCGTAGTGGGGGGCCGAGAGACCCAGTACTTC
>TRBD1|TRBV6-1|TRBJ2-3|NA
CASSEASRQGEFTDTQYF
TGTGCCAGCAGTGAAGCGTCCCGACAGGGCGAATTCACAGATACGCAGTATTTT
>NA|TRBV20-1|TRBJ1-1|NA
CSAASGARGTEAFF
TGCAGTGCGGCGTCAGGGGCAAGAGGCACTGAAGCTTTCTTT
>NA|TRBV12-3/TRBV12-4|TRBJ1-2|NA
CASSSALYGYTF
TGTGCCAGCAGCTCCGCACTCTATGGCTACACCTTC
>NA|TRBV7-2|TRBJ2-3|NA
CASTHPGDNTQYF
TGTGCCAGCACCCACCCAGGCGACAATACGCAGTATTTT
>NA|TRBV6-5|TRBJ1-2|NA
CASSYSGQRNYGYTF
TGTGCCAGCAGTTATTCAGGGCAAAGGAACTATGGCTACACCTTC
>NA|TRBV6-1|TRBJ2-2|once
CASTKGQQTNTGELFF
TGTGCCAGCACCAAAGGACAACAGACGAACACCGGGGAGCTGTTTTTT
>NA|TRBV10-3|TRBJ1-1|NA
CATCRVQSNTEAFF
TGTGCCACCTGTCGGGTTCAGAGTAACACTGAAGCTTTCTTT
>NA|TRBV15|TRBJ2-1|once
CATSRDVPGPTREQFF
TGTGCCACCAGCAGAGATGTGCCAGGGCCAACGCGGGAGCAGTTCTTC
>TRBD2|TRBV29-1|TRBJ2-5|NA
CSVEPPAGTRDETQYF
TGCAGCGTTGAACCCCCCGCTGGGACTAGGGACGAGACCCAGTACTTC
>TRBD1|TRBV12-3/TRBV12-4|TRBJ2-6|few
CASSDRGSGANVLTF
TGTGCCAGCAGTGACAGGGGCTCTGGGGCCAACGTCCTGACTTTC
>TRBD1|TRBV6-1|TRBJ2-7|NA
CASSAWTGGSPSYEQYF
TGTGCCAGCAGTGCCTGGACAGGGGGATCCCCCTCCTACGAGCAGTACTTC
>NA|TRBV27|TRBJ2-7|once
CASSLLGTVSYNEQYF
TGTGCCAGCAGTTTATTGGGGACTGTCTCCTACAATGAGCAGTACTTC
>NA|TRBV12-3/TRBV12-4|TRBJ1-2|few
CASSLLGIDGYTF
TGTGCCAGCAGTTTATTGGGTATCGATGGCTACACCTTC
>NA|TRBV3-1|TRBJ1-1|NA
CASSQVGGHTEAFF
TGTGCCAGCAGCCAAGTTGGGGGACACACTGAAGCTTTCTTT
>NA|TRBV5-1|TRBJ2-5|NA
CASSPLWGARREQYF
TGCGCCAGCAGCCCCCTTTGGGGGGCCCGTCGGGAGCAGTACTTC
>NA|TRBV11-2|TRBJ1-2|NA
CASSLSQAGYGYTF
TGTGCCAGCAGCTTAAGCCAGGCTGGCTATGGCTACACCTTC
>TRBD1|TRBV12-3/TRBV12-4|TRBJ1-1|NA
CASSPGQDYEAFF
TGTGCCAGCAGCCCGGGACAGGACTATGAAGCTTTCTTT
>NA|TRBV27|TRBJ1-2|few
CASSSLTTGPAGGYTF
TGTGCCAGCAGTTCACTGACGACCGGGCCAGCTGGCGGCTACACCTTC
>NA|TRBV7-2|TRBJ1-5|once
CASSAAGQFSNQPQHF
TGTGCCAGCAGCGCGGCGGGCCAGTTTAGCAATCAGCCCCAGCATTTT
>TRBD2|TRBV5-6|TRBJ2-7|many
CASSESGGIHEQYF
TGTGCCAGCAGCGAAAGCGGGGGGATCCACGAGCAGTACTTC
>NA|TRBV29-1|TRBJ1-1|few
CSVEVGPRGTEAFF
TGCAGCGTTGAAGTCGGCCCCAGGGGCACTGAAGCTTTCTTT